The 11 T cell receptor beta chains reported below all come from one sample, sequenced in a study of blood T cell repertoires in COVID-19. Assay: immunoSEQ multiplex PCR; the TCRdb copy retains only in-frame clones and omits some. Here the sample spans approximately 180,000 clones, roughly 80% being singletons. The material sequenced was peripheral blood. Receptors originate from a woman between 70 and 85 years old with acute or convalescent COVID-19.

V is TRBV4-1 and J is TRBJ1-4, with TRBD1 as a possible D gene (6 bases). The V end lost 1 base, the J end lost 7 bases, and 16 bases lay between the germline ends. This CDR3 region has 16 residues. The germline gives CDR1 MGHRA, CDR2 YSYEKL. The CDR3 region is CASSQGGTSHFEKLFF. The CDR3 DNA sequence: TGCGCCAGCAGCCAAGGTGGGACATCCCATTTTGAAAAACTGTTTTTT.

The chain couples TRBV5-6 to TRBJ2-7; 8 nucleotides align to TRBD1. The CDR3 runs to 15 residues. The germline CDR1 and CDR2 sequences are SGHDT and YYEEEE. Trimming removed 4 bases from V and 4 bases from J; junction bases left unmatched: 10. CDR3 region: CASSTPDRGVYEQYF. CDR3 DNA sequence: TGTGCCAGCAGCACACCCGACAGGGGAGTGTACGAGCAGTACTTC. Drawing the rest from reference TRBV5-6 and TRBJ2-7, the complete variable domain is DAGVTQSPTHLIKTRGQQVTLRCSPKSGHDTVSWYQQALGQGPQFIFQYYEEEERQRGNFPDRFSGHQFPNYSSELNVNALLLGDSALYLCASSTPDRGVYEQYFGPGTRLTVT.

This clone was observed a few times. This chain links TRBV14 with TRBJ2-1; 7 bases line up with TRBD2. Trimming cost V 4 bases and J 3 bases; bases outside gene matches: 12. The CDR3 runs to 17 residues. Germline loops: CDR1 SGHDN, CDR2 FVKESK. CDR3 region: CASSPEGRGINYNEQFF. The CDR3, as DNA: TGTGCCAGCAGCCCCGAGGGGCGGGGGATAAACTACAATGAGCAGTTCTTC. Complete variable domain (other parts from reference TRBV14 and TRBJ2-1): EAGVTQFPSHSVIEKGQTVTLRCDPISGHDNLYWYRRVMGKEIKFLLHFVKESKQDESGMPNNRFLAERTGGTYSTLKVQPAELEDSGVYFCASSPEGRGINYNEQFFGPGTRLTVL.

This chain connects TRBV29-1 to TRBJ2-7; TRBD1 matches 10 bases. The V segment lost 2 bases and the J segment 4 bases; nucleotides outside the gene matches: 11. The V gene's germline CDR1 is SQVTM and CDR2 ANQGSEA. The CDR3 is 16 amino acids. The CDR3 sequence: CSVERPARTGGYEQYF. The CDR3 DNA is TGCAGCGTTGAACGTCCCGCGAGGACAGGGGGTTACGAGCAGTACTTC.

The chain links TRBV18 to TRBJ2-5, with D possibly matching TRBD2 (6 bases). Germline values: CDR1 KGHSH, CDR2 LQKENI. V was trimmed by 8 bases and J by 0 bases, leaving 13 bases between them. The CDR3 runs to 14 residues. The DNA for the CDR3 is TGTGCCAGCCACCCCTGGGACTACCAAGAGACCCAGTACTTC. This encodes CASHPWDYQETQYF.

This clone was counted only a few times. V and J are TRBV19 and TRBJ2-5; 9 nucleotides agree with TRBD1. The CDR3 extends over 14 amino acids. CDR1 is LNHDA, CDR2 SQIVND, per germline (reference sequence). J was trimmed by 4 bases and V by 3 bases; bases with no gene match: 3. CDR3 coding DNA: TGTGCCAGTAGTATCACAGGGGGCGCAGAGACCCAGTACTTC. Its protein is CASSITGGAETQYF.

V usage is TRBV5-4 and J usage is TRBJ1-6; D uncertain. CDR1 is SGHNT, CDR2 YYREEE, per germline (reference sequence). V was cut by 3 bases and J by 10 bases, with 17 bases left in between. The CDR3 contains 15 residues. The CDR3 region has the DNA TGTGCCAGCAGCTCAAACTTAGACGCGGGCTCACCCCTCCACTTT. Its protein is CASSSNLDAGSPLHF.

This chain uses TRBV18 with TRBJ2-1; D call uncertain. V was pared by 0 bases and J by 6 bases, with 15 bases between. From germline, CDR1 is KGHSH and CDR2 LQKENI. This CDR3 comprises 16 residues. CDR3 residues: CASSPPYASITNEQFF. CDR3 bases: TGTGCCAGCTCACCACCCTACGCGAGTATAACCAATGAGCAGTTCTTC.

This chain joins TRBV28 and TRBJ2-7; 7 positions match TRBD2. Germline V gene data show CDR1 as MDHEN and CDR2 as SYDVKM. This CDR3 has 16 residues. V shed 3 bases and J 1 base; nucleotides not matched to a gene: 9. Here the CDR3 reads CASSFSLATLSYEQYF. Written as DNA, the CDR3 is TGTGCCAGCAGTTTCTCACTAGCGACCCTATCCTACGAGCAGTACTTC.

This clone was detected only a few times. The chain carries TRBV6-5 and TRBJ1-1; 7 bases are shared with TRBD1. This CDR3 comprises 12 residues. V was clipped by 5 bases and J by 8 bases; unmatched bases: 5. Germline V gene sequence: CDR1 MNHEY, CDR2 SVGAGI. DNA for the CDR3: TGTGCCAGCAGTAACCGACAGGGAGAAGCTTTCTTT. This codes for CASSNRQGEAFF.

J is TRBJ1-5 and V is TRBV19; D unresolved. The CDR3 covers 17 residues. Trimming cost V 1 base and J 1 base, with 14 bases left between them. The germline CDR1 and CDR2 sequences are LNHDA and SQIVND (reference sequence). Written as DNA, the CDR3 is TGTGCCAGTAGTATAGGCCCGGGCGGGATGAGCAATCAGCCCCAGCATTTT. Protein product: CASSIGPGGMSNQPQHF.